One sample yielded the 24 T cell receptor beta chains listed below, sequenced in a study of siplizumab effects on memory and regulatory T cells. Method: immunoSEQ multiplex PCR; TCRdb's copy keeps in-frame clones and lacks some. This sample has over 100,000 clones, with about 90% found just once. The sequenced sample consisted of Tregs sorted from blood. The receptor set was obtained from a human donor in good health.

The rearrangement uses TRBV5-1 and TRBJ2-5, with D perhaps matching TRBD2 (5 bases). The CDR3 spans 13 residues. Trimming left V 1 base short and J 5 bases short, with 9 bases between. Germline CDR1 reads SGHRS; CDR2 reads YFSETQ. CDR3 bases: TGCGCCAGCAGCTTGTTCCCGGGGGAGACCCAGTACTTC. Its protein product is CASSLFPGETQYF.

The CDR3 DNA is TGTGCCAGCGGAACCCGGGACAGGGGACTTACCGGGGAGCTGTTTTTT. This translates into CASGTRDRGLTGELFF. The chain joins TRBV27 to TRBJ2-2; 10 bases are shared with TRBD1. Germline CDR1 is MNHEY and CDR2 is SMNVEV (reference sequence). The CDR3 has 16 amino acids. Germline trimming cut 8 bases from V and 5 bases from J; bases unmatched to any gene: 11.

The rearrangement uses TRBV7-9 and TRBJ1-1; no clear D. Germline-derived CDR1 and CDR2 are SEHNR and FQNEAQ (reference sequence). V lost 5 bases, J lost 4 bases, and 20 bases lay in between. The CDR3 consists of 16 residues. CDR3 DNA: TGTGCCAGCAGCCCCTCCTTTCCGGGGAGAAGCACTGAAGCTTTCTTT. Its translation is CASSPSFPGRSTEAFF.

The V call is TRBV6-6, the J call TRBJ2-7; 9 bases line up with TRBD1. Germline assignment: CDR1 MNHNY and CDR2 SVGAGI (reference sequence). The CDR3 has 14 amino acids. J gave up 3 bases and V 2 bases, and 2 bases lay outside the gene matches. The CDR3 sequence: CASSYGTGIYEQYF. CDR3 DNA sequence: TGTGCCAGCAGTTACGGGACAGGGATCTACGAGCAGTACTTC.

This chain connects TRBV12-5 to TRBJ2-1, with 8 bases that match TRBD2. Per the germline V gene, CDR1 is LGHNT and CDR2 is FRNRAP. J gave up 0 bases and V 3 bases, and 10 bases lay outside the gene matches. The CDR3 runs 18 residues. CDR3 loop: CASGFGAGGSSSYNEQFF. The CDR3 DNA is TGTGCTAGTGGTTTTGGGGCGGGAGGTTCGAGCTCCTACAATGAGCAGTTCTTC.

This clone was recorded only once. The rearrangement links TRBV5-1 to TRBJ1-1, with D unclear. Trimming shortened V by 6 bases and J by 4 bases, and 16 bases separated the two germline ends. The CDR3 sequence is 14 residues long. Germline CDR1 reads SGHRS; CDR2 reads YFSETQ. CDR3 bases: TGCGCCAGCACCCCCCAGGATATTGGCACTGAAGCTTTCTTT. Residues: CASTPQDIGTEAFF.

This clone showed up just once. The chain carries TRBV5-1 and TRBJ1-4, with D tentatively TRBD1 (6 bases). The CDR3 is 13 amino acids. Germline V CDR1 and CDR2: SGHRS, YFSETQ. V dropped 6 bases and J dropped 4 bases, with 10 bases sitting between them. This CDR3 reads CASMGGLNEKLFF. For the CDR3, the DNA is TGCGCCAGCATGGGGGGGCTTAATGAAAAACTGTTTTTT.

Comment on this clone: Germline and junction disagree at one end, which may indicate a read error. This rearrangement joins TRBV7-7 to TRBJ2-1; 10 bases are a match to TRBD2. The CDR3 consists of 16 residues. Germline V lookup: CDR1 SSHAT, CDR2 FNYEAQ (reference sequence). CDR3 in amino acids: CASSQYSSGRANEQFF. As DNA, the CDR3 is TGTGCTAGCAGCCAATACTCAAGCGGGAGGGCTAATGAGCAGTTCTTC.

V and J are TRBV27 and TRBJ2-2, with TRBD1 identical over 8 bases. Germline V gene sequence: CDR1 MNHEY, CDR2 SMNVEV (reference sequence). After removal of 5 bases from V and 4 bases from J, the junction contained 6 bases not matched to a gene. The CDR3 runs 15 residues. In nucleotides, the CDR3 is TGTGCCAGCAGTCGCGGACAGGGAAGCACCGGGGAGCTGTTTTTT. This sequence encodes CASSRGQGSTGELFF.

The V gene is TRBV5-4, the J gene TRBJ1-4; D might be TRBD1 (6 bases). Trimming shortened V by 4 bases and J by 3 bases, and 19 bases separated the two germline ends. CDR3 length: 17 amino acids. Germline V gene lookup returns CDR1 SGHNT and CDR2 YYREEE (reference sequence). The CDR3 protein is CASSPGKGEAPNEKLFF. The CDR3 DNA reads TGTGCCAGCAGCCCTGGCAAGGGGGAGGCGCCTAATGAAAAACTGTTTTTT.

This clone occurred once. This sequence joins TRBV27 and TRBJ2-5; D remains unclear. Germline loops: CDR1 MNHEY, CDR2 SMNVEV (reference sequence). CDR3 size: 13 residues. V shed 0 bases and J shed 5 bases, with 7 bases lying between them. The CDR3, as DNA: TGTGCCAGCAGTTTATCGTGGGTGGAGACCCAGTACTTC. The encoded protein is CASSLSWVETQYF.

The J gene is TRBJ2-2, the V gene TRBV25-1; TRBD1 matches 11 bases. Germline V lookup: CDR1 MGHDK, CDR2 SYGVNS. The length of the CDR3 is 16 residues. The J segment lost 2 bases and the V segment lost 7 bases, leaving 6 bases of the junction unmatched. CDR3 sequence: CASNPGTGGNTGELFF. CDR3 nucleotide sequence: TGTGCCAGCAACCCAGGGACAGGGGGTAACACCGGGGAGCTGTTTTTT.

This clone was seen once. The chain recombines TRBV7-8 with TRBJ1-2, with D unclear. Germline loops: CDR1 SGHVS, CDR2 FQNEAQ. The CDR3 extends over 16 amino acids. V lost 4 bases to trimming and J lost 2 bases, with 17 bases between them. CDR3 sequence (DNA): TGTGCCAGCAGCTCACTAGTGGTTAAAGGGAACTATGGCTACACCTTC. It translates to CASSSLVVKGNYGYTF.

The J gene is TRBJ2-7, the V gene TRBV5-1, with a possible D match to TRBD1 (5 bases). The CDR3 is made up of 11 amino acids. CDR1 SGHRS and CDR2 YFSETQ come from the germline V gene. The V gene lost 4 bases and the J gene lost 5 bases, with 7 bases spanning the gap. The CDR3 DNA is TGCGCCAGCAGCCAGGGTCACGAGCAGTACTTC. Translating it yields CASSQGHEQYF.

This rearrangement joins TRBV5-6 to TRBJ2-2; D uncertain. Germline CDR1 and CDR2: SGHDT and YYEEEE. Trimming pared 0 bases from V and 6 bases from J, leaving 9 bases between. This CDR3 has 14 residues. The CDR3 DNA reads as TGTGCCAGCAGCTTGGTATCGGGTCCCGGGGAGCTGTTTTTT. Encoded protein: CASSLVSGPGELFF.

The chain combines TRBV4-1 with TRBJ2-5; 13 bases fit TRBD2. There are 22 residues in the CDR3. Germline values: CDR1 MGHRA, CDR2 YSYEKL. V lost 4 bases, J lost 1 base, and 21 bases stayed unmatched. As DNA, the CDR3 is TGCGCCAGCAGCCCTATACCGACTAGCGGGAGGATTCGGGCGAACGGCCAAGAGACCCAGTACTTC. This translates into CASSPIPTSGRIRANGQETQYF.

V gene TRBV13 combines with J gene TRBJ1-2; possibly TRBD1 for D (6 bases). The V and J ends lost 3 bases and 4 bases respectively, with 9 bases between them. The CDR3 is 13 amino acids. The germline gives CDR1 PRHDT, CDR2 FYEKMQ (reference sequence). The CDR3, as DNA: TGTGCCAGCAGCTTCAACAGGGTCTATGGCTACACCTTC. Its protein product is CASSFNRVYGYTF.

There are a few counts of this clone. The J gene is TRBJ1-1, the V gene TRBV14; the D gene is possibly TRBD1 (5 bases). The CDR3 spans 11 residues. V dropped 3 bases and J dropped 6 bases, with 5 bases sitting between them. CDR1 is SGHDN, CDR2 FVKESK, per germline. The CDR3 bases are TGTGCCAGCAGCCAGGGGCCTGAAGCTTTCTTT. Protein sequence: CASSQGPEAFF.

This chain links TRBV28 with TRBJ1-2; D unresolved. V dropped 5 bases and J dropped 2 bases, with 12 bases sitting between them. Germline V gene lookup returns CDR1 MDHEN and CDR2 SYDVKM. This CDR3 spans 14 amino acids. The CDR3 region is CASSDGPLNYGYTF. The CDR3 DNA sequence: TGTGCCAGCAGTGACGGCCCCCTCAACTATGGCTACACCTTC.

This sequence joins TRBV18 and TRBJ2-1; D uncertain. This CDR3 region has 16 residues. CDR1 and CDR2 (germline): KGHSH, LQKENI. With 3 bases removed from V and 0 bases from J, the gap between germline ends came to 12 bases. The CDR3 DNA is TGTGCCAGCTCACCTAACCTTATGTACTCCTACAATGAGCAGTTCTTC. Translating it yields CASSPNLMYSYNEQFF.

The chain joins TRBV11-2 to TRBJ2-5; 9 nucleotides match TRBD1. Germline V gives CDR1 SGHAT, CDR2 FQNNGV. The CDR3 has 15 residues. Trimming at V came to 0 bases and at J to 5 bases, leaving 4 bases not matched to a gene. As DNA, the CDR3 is TGTGCCAGCAGCTTAGACGGGACAGGGCGGGAGACCCAGTACTTC. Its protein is CASSLDGTGRETQYF.

The DNA of the CDR3 is TGTGCCAGCAGTTCCGATCGGCATCAGCCCCAGCATTTT. It yields the protein CASSSDRHQPQHF. The chain links TRBV7-9 to TRBJ1-5; D unresolved. Germline assignment: CDR1 SEHNR and CDR2 FQNEAQ (reference sequence). The CDR3 has 13 residues. Trimming cost V 6 bases and J 5 bases, with 11 bases left between them. Together with reference TRBV7-9 and TRBJ1-5, the CDR3 gives the full variable domain: DTGVSQNPRHKITKRGQNVTFRCDPISEHNRLYWYRQTLGQGPEFLTYFQNEAQLEKSRLLSDRFSAERPKGSFSTLEIQRTEQGDSAMYLCASSSDRHQPQHFGDGTRLSIL.

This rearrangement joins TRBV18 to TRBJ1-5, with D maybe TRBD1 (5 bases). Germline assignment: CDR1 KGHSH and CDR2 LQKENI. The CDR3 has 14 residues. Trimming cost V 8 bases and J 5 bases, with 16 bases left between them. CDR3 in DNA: TGTGCCAGCGCATACCGGGACCCCGATCAGCCCCAGCATTTT. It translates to CASAYRDPDQPQHF.

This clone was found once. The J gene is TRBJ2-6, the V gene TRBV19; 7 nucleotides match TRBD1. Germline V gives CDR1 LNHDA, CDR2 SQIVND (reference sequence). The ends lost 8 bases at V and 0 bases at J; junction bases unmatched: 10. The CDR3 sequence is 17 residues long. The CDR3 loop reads CASSRTGAVSGANVLTF. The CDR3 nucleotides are TGTGCCAGTTCCAGGACAGGTGCAGTCTCTGGGGCCAACGTCCTGACTTTC.